These 29 T cell receptor beta chains were sequenced from one sample in a study of cytomegalovirus exposure and HLA in healthy donors. PCR involved 60 Vbeta and 13 Jbeta primers. Produced via immunoSEQ multiplex PCR; TCRdb's table is partial and in-frame only. The table shows 130,000 or so clones, with over 80% occurring only once. The sequenced material came from PBMCs. Receptors were obtained from a man aged 25 to 40 in good health and CMV-seronegative.

This clone was detected only once. This rearrangement joins TRBV10-3 to TRBJ1-5, with a weak D call TRBD1 (5 bases). V lost 4 bases and J lost 3, with 19 bases in between. Germline loops: CDR1 ENHRY, CDR2 SYGVKD. There are 17 residues in the CDR3. In DNA form, the CDR3 reads TGTGCCATCAGTGGCGGGAGGGGCGAAACCCCCAATCAGCCCCAGCATTTT. Translating it yields CAISGGRGETPNQPQHF.

CDR3 coding DNA: TGCAGCGTTGAAAGGGGGGGCGGCACTGAAGCTTTCTTT. Its translation: CSVERGGGTEAFF. V is TRBV29-1 and J is TRBJ1-1, with D perhaps matching TRBD1 (6 bases). Deletions cut 2 bases from V and 4 bases from J, with 11 bases between. Germline CDR1 and CDR2: SQVTM and ANQGSEA. This CDR3 comprises 13 residues.

This chain connects TRBV15 to TRBJ2-5; the match to TRBD2 covers 15 bases. Losses at the gene ends were 2 bases for V and 2 bases for J; bases not matched to a gene: 3. Per the germline V gene, CDR1 is LNHNV and CDR2 is YYDKDF (reference sequence). The CDR3 contains 17 residues. In DNA, the CDR3 is TGTGCCACCAGCAGACACGGGACTAGCGGGGGGCAAGAGACCCAGTACTTC. Amino acid sequence: CATSRHGTSGGQETQYF.

The chain is built from TRBV6-5 and TRBJ1-1; 11 bases line up with TRBD1. V was clipped by 2 bases and J by 4 bases; unmatched bases: 3. CDR1 and CDR2 (germline): MNHEY, SVGAGI. There are 15 residues in the CDR3. DNA for the CDR3: TGTGCCAGCAGTTACGGGACAGGGGGTTTCACTGAAGCTTTCTTT. It yields the protein CASSYGTGGFTEAFF.

This clone came up once. The gene calls are TRBV19 and TRBJ2-2; TRBD2 might be the D (6 bases). The germline gives CDR1 LNHDA, CDR2 SQIVND (reference sequence). The CDR3 has 15 amino acids. V lost 5 bases and J lost 5, with 15 bases in between. The CDR3 here is CASSAKSGYTGELFF. The CDR3 DNA reads TGTGCCAGTAGTGCAAAAAGCGGGTATACCGGGGAGCTGTTTTTT.

This chain links TRBV5-1 with TRBJ2-5; 8 positions agree with TRBD2. With 4 bases clipped from V and 4 bases from J, the junction kept 12 bases outside the gene matches. Germline assignment: CDR1 SGHRS and CDR2 YFSETQ. The CDR3 sequence is 16 residues long. CDR3 sequence: CASSPEPGLVGETQYF. The CDR3 DNA reads TGCGCCAGCAGCCCCGAACCGGGACTAGTGGGAGAGACCCAGTACTTC.

The rearrangement joins TRBV5-1 to TRBJ2-5; tentatively, D is TRBD1 (6 bases). The germline CDR1 and CDR2 sequences are SGHRS and YFSETQ. The CDR3 has 14 residues. The V gene lost 4 bases and the J gene lost 2 bases, with 12 bases spanning the gap. CDR3 nucleotide sequence: TGCGCCAGCAGCCCCGCAACAGGGCAAGAGACCCAGTACTTC. This encodes CASSPATGQETQYF. The variable domain in full, completed from reference TRBV5-1 and TRBJ2-5, reads KAGVTQTPRYLIKTRGQQVTLSCSPISGHRSVSWYQQTPGQGLQFLFEYFSETQRNKGNFPGRFSGRQFSNSRSEMNVSTLELGDSALYLCASSPATGQETQYFGPGTRLLVL.

This rearrangement joins TRBV6-4 to TRBJ2-1; TRBD2 is a possible D gene (5 bases). V lost 4 bases, J lost 9 bases, and 10 bases lay in between. Germline lookup yields CDR1 MRHNA and CDR2 SNTAGT. The CDR3 length is 12 residues. DNA for the CDR3: TGTGCCAGCAGTGGGCTACGGGGTGAGCAGTTCTTC. Translation: CASSGLRGEQFF.

This clone occurred a few times. The sample has other DNA sequences that encode this CDR3 too. CDR3: CASSDSGGSYEQYF. CDR3 in DNA: TGTGCCAGCAGCGACAGCGGGGGTTCCTACGAGCAGTACTTC. The J gene is TRBJ2-7, the V gene TRBV2; 8 bases are shared with TRBD2. This CDR3 contains 14 residues. The V and J ends lost 6 bases and 1 base, in that order; junction bases with no gene match: 5. Germline CDR1 reads SNHLY; CDR2 reads FYNNEI.

This clone showed up just a few times. V usage is TRBV9 and J usage is TRBJ2-7, with D possibly TRBD2 on 6 matching bases. V dropped 4 bases and J dropped 4 bases, with 18 bases sitting between them. Germline V CDR1 and CDR2: SGDLS, YYNGEE. The CDR3 runs 15 residues. The CDR3 reads CASSPTPGLRYEQYF. CDR3 nucleotide sequence: TGTGCCAGCAGCCCTACACCGGGACTCAGATACGAGCAGTACTTC.

The chain combines TRBV7-9 with TRBJ1-1, with D hard to call. The V and J ends lost 5 bases and 0 bases respectively, with 10 bases between them. Germline V CDR1 and CDR2: SEHNR, FQNEAQ (reference sequence). This CDR3 comprises 14 residues. Here the CDR3 reads CASSRGKMNTEAFF. CDR3 sequence (DNA): TGTGCCAGCAGCCGCGGGAAGATGAACACTGAAGCTTTCTTT.

J is TRBJ1-6 and V is TRBV7-2, with 8 bases aligning to TRBD1. V lost 5 bases and J lost 8; bases outside the gene matches: 8. Germline CDR1 and CDR2: SGHTA and FQGNSA. This CDR3 has 15 residues. The CDR3 here is CASSPRTGRDSPLHF. In DNA, the CDR3 is TGTGCCAGCAGCCCCCGGACAGGGCGAGATTCACCCCTCCACTTT.

The V call is TRBV21-1, the J call TRBJ2-7; TRBD1 is the table's D call and was not checked against the DNA. TRBV21-1 is a pseudogene segment. The CDR3 has 15 residues. CDR3 sequence reads: CASSKDGTARNEQYF. The CDR3, as DNA: TGTGCCAGCAGCAAAGATGGGACAGCCAGGAACGAGCAGTACTTC.

The V gene is TRBV4-3, the J gene TRBJ1-1; no reliable D call. The ends were cut back, 0 bases at V and 11 bases at J, with 25 bases in the middle. Looked up from germline, CDR1 is LGHNA and CDR2 is YSLEER. The CDR3 is 17 residues long. The CDR3: CASSQEWGTESGREAFF. For the CDR3, the DNA is TGCGCCAGCAGCCAAGAATGGGGTACCGAATCGGGGAGAGAGGCTTTCTTT.

J is TRBJ1-2 and V is TRBV28; 9 positions agree with TRBD1. V gave up 8 bases and J gave up 2 bases; unmatched junction bases: 3. CDR1 MDHEN and CDR2 SYDVKM come from the germline V gene. The CDR3 consists of 13 residues. CDR3 in DNA: TGTGCCAGCTCCGACAGGGGGAACTATGGCTACACCTTC. It codes for CASSDRGNYGYTF.

This clone occurred a few times. The chain is built from TRBV18 and TRBJ1-2; D is ambiguous. The germline V gene has CDR1 KGHSH and CDR2 LQKENI. V was clipped by 6 bases and J by 3 bases, with 14 bases between them. The CDR3 runs to 14 residues. DNA of the CDR3: TGTGCCAGCTCCCGAGTGGGCTCGGACTATGGCTACACCTTC. Residues: CASSRVGSDYGYTF.

The chain carries TRBV19 and TRBJ2-7, with 7 positions matching TRBD1. Germline V gives CDR1 LNHDA, CDR2 SQIVND (reference sequence). There are 14 residues in the CDR3. The trim removed 5 bases at V and 2 bases at J, leaving 6 bases unmatched. The chain's CDR3 is CASSAWDSTYEQYF. The CDR3 DNA reads as TGTGCCAGTAGTGCTTGGGACAGCACCTACGAGCAGTACTTC. The full variable domain, with the rest looked up from reference TRBV19 and TRBJ2-7, is DGGITQSPKYLFRKEGQNVTLSCEQNLNHDAMYWYRQDPGQGLRLIYYSQIVNDFQKGDIAEGYSVSREKKESFPLTVTSAQKNPTAFYLCASSAWDSTYEQYFGPGTRLTVT.

The chain has TRBV6-4 and TRBJ2-2; maybe TRBD1 (6 bases). Germline V gives CDR1 MRHNA, CDR2 SNTAGT. V lost 3 bases and J 6 bases, leaving 11 bases between the germline ends. This CDR3 spans 14 amino acids. The CDR3 nucleotides are TGTGCCAGCAGTGAACAGGGAAACGCCGGGGAGCTGTTTTTT. Protein: CASSEQGNAGELFF.

A single count supports this clone. The chain recombines TRBV11-3 with TRBJ2-1, with 8 positions matching TRBD1. The CDR3 covers 15 residues. J gave up 4 bases and V 5 bases, and 7 bases lay outside the gene matches. Germline CDR1 is SGHNT and CDR2 is YENEEA. CDR3: CASSVGQGVYNEQFF. CDR3 sequence (DNA): TGTGCCAGCAGCGTAGGACAGGGAGTTTACAATGAGCAGTTCTTC.

The chain couples TRBV4-3 to TRBJ2-3; 13 bases align to TRBD2. The CDR3 is 17 residues long. Germline CDR1 reads LGHNA; CDR2 reads YSLEER. J was trimmed by 0 bases and V by 8 bases; bases with no gene match: 8. This CDR3 reads CASGDGLAGASTDTQYF. Here the CDR3 DNA reads TGCGCCAGCGGGGATGGACTAGCGGGGGCTAGCACAGATACGCAGTATTTT.

This sequence joins TRBV2 and TRBJ2-5; 7 nucleotides match TRBD2. V lost 6 bases and J lost 1; bases outside the gene matches: 2. This CDR3 spans 13 amino acids. CDR1 is SNHLY, CDR2 FYNNEI, per germline. Here the CDR3 DNA reads TGTGCCAGCAGACTAGCGATCCAAGAGACCCAGTACTTC. It translates to CASRLAIQETQYF. The whole variable domain, filled in from reference TRBV2 and TRBJ2-5, reads EPEVTQTPSHQVTQMGQEVILRCVPISNHLYFYWYRQILGQKVEFLVSFYNNEISEKSEIFDDQFSVERPDGSNFTLKIRSTKLEDSAMYFCASRLAIQETQYFGPGTRLLVL.

This clone showed up just a few times. The chain has TRBV4-3 and TRBJ2-2, with a weak D call TRBD1 (5 bases). Germline-derived CDR1 and CDR2 are LGHNA and YSLEER. Between the trimmed V and J ends, which lost 3 bases and 5 bases, there was a span of 16 bases. The CDR3 consists of 16 residues. This CDR3 reads CASSQYDRDITGELFF. DNA for the CDR3: TGCGCCAGCAGCCAGTACGACAGAGACATAACCGGGGAGCTGTTTTTT.

The V call is TRBV6-6, the J call TRBJ2-7, with TRBD1 matching 10 bases. Germline CDR1 reads MNHNY; CDR2 reads SVGAGI (reference sequence). The CDR3 totals 13 residues. The junction had 4 bases not matched to a gene; V was cut back by 8 bases and J by 3 bases. In DNA, the CDR3 is TGTGCCAGCGGCCGGGACAGGGGCTACGAGCAGTACTTC. Translation: CASGRDRGYEQYF.

This clone was counted a few times. The rearrangement joins TRBV10-3 to TRBJ2-5; TRBD1 agrees at 7 bases. The J segment lost 2 bases and the V segment lost 5 bases, leaving 11 bases of the junction unmatched. CDR1 is ENHRY and CDR2 is SYGVKD in the germline V gene. This CDR3 comprises 16 residues. CDR3 loop: CAISPTTSGQQETQYF. CDR3 coding DNA: TGTGCCATCAGTCCCACCACTTCGGGACAGCAAGAGACCCAGTACTTC.

The genes are TRBV5-4 and TRBJ1-3; 7 positions match TRBD1. This CDR3 spans 14 amino acids. The V segment lost 2 bases and the J segment 4 bases; nucleotides outside the gene matches: 3. From germline, CDR1 is SGHNT and CDR2 YYREEE (reference sequence). Here the CDR3 DNA reads TGTGCCAGCAGCTTAGGGGGCATAGGAAACACCATATATTTT. Residues: CASSLGGIGNTIYF.

The CDR3 is CASSQRPGGETQYF. In DNA form, the CDR3 reads TGTGCCAGCAGCCAGAGGCCGGGGGGAGAGACCCAGTACTTC. The rearrangement joins TRBV13 to TRBJ2-5; TRBD2 aligns across 7 bases. This CDR3 region has 14 residues. With V trimmed by 5 bases and J by 4 bases, 7 bases remained unmatched. CDR1 and CDR2 (germline): PRHDT, FYEKMQ (reference sequence).

This sequence joins TRBV28 and TRBJ1-6; D gene uncertain. Germline CDR1 and CDR2: MDHEN and SYDVKM. V lost 3 bases, J lost 9 bases, and 12 bases lay in between. The CDR3 sequence is 14 residues long. The CDR3 reads CASSFGIGSSPLHF. CDR3 nucleotides: TGTGCCAGCAGTTTCGGCATCGGGAGTTCACCCCTCCACTTT.

This clone was seen a single time. The chain uses TRBV6-4 and TRBJ2-2; 12 nucleotides align to TRBD2. With V trimmed by 1 base and J by 0 bases, 6 bases remained unmatched. Per the germline V gene, CDR1 is MRHNA and CDR2 is SNTAGT. The length of the CDR3 is 19 residues. CDR3 nucleotides: TGTGCCAGCAGTGACTTACCGACTAGCGGGGGCTCGAACACCGGGGAGCTGTTTTTT. Translated, it gives CASSDLPTSGGSNTGELFF.

This clone occurred a few times. This chain uses TRBV2 with TRBJ1-2; D remains unclear. The CDR3 is 16 residues long. Germline lookup yields CDR1 SNHLY and CDR2 FYNNEI. V was shortened by 5 bases and J by 4 bases, with 20 bases between the two germline ends. This chain's CDR3 is CASSSSSGPAGYGYTF. DNA of the CDR3: TGTGCCAGCAGTTCCTCGTCAGGCCCCGCTGGCTATGGCTACACCTTC.